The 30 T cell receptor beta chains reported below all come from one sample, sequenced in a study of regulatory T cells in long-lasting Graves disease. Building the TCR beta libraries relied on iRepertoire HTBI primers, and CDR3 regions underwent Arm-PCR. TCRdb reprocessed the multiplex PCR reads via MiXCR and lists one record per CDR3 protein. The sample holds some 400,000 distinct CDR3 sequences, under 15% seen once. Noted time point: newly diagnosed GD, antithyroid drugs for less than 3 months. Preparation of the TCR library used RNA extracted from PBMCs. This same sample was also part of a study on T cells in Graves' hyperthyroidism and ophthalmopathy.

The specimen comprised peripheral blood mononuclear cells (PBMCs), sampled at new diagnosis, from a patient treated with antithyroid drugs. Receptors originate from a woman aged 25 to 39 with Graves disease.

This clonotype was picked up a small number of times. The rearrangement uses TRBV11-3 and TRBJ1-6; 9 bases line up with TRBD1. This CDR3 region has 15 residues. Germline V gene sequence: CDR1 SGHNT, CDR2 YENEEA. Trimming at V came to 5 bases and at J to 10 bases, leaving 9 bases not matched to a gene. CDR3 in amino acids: CASSQGQGGWSPLHF. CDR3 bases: TGTGCCAGCAGCCAGGGACAGGGTGGATGGTCACCCCTCCACTTT.

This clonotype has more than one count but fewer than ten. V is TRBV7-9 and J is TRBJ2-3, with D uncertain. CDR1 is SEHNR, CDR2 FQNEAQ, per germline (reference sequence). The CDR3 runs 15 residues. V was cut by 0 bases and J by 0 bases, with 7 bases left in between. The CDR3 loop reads CASSLAAPSTDTQYF. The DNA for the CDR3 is TGTGCCAGCAGCTTAGCAGCGCCTAGCACAGATACGCAGTATTTT.

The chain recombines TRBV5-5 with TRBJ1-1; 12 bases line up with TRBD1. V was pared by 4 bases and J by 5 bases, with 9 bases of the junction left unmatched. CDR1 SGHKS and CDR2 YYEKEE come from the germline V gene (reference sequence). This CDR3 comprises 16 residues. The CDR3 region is CASSALPGQGATEAFF. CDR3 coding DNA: TGTGCCAGCAGCGCACTTCCGGGACAGGGGGCTACTGAAGCTTTCTTT.

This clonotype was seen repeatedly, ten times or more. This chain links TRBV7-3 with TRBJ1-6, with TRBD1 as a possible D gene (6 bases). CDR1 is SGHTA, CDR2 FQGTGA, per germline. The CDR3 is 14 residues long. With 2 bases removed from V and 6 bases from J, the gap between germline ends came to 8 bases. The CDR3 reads CASSLQGTNSPLHF. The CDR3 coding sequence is TGTGCCAGCAGCTTACAGGGGACTAATTCACCCCTCCACTTT.

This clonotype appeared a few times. CDR3 sequence reads: CASRHTGSGYEQYF. CDR3 coding DNA: TGTGCCAGCAGACACACGGGATCGGGCTACGAGCAGTACTTC. The chain recombines TRBV6-1 with TRBJ2-7; tentatively, D is TRBD2 (5 bases). Looked up from germline, CDR1 is MNHNS and CDR2 is SASEGT. V lost 6 bases and J lost 3, with 15 bases in between. This CDR3 is built from 14 residues.

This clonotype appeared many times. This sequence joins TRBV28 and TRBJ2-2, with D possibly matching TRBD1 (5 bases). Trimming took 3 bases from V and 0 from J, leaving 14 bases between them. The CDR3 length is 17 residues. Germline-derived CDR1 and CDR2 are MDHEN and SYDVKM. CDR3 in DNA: TGTGCCAGCAGTTTCGAGGCCAGGGATCCGAACACCGGGGAGCTGTTTTTT. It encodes CASSFEARDPNTGELFF.

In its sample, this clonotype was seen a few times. The CDR3 nucleotides read TGTGCCAGCAGTTACGGACTAGAGGCCTACGAGCAGTACTTC. Protein sequence: CASSYGLEAYEQYF. The chain links TRBV6-2 or TRBV6-3 to TRBJ2-7, with 7 positions matching TRBD2. V lost 2 bases, J lost 2 bases, and 3 bases stayed unmatched. The CDR3 has 14 residues. CDR1 MNHEY and CDR2 SVGEGT come from the germline V gene.

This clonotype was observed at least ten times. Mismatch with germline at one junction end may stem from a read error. CDR3 residues: CASGDRAKVNTEAFF. The CDR3, as DNA: TGTGCCAGCGGTGACAGGGCGAAAGTGAACACTGAAGCTTTCTTT. The chain joins TRBV6-1 to TRBJ1-1; TRBD1 matches at 7 bases. In germline, CDR1 is MNHNS, CDR2 SASEGT. This CDR3 spans 15 amino acids.

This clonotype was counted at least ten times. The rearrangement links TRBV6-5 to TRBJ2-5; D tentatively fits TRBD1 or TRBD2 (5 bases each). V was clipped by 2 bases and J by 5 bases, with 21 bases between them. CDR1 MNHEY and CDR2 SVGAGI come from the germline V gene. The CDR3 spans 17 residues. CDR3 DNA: TGTGCCAGCAGTTACGGGGCATCGAGTGGGAGCCGGGAGACCCAGTACTTC. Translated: CASSYGASSGSRETQYF.

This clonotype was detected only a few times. CDR3 protein: CASRLTSGFTSSYNEQFF. The CDR3 nucleotides read TGTGCCAGCAGACTGACTAGCGGGTTCACGAGCTCCTACAATGAGCAGTTCTTC. The chain employs TRBV12-3 or TRBV12-4 and TRBJ2-1; 10 positions agree with TRBD2. V was pared by 6 bases and J by 0 bases, with 11 bases of the junction left unmatched. The CDR3 totals 18 residues.

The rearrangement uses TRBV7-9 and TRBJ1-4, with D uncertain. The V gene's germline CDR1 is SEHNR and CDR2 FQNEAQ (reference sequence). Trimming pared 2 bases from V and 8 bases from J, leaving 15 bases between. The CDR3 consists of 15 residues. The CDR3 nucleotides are TGTGCCAGCAGCTTATTGTCGGACCCACAGGAAAAACTGTTTTTT. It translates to CASSLLSDPQEKLFF.

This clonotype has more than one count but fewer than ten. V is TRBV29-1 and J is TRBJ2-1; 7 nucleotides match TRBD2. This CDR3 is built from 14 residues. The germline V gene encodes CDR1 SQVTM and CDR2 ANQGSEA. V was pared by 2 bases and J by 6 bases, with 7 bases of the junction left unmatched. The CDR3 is CSVESGTPGNEQFF. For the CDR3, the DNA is TGCAGCGTTGAAAGCGGGACGCCGGGCAATGAGCAGTTCTTC.

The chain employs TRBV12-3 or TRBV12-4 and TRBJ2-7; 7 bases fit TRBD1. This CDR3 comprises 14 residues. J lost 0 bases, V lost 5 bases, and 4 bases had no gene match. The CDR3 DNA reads TGTGCCAGCAGTACAGACAGGGTCTCCTACGAGCAGTACTTC. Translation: CASSTDRVSYEQYF.

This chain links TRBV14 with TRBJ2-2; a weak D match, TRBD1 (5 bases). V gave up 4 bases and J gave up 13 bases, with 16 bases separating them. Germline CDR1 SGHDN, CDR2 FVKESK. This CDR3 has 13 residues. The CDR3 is CASSPQQELGLFF. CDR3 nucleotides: TGTGCCAGCAGCCCGCAACAGGAATTAGGGCTGTTTTTT.

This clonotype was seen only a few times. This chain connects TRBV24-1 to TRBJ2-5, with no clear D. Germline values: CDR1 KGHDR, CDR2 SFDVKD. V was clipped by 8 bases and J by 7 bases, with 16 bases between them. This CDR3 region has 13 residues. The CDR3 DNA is TGTGCCACCATGGAACCCGGCCTGGGGACCCAGTACTTC. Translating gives CATMEPGLGTQYF.

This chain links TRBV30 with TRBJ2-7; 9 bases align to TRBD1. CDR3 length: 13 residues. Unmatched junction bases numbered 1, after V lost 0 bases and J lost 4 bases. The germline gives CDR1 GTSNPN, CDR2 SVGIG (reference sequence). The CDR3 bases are TGTGCCTGGAGTGTGGGACAGGGTTACGAGCAGTACTTC. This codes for CAWSVGQGYEQYF.

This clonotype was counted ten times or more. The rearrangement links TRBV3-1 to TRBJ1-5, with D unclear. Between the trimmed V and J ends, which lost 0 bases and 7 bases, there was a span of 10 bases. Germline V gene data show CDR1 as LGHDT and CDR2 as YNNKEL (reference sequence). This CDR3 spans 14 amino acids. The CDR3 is CASSQDPSDQPQHF. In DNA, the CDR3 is TGTGCCAGCAGCCAAGATCCTTCAGACCAGCCCCAGCATTTT.

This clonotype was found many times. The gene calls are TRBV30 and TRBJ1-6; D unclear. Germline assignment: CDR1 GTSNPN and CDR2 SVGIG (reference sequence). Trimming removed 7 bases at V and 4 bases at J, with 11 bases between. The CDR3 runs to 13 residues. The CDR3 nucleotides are TGTGCCTCCACGCCGGGATATAATTCACCCCTCCACTTT. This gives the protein CASTPGYNSPLHF.

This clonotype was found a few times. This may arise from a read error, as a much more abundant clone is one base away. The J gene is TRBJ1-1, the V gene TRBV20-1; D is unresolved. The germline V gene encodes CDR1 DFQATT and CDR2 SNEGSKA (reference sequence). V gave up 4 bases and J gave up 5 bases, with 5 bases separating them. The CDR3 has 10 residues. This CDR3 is CSATRTEAFF. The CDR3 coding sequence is TGCAGTGCTACTCGGACTGAAGCTTTCTTT.

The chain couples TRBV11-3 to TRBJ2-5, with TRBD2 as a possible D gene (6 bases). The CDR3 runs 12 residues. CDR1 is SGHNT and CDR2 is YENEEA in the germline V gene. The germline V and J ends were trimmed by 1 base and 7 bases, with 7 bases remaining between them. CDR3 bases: TGTGCCAGCAGCTTAGGGAGGGGGACCCAGTACTTC. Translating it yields CASSLGRGTQYF.

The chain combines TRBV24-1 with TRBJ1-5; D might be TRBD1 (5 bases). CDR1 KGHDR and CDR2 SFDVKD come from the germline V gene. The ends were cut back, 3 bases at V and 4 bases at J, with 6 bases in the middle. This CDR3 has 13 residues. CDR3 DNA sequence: TGTGCCACCAGTGATCCAGGGAATCAGCCCCAGCATTTT. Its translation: CATSDPGNQPQHF.

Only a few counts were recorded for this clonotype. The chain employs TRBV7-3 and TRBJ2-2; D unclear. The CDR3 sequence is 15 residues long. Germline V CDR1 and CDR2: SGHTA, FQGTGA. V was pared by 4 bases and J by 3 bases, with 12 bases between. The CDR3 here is CASSSSGSHTGELFF. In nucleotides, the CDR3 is TGTGCCAGCAGCTCGTCTGGGTCGCACACCGGGGAGCTGTTTTTT.

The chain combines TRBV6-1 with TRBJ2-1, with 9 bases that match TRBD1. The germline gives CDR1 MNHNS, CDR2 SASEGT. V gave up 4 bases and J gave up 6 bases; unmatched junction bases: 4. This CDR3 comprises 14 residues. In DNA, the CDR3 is TGTGCCAGCAGTGGAGGGACAGGGTCCAATGAGCAGTTCTTC. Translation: CASSGGTGSNEQFF.

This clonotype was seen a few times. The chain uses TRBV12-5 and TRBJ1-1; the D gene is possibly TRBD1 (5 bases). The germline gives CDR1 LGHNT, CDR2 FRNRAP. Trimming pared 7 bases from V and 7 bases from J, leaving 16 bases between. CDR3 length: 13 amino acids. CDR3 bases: TGTGCTAGTGAAGCCTTCGAAGGGGTTGAAGCTTTCTTT. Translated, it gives CASEAFEGVEAFF. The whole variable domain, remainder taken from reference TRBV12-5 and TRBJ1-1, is DARVTQTPRHKVTEMGQEVTMRCQPILGHNTVFWYRQTMMQGLELLAYFRNRAPLDDSGMPKDRFSAEMPDATLATLKIQPSEPRDSAVYFCASEAFEGVEAFFGQGTRLTVV.

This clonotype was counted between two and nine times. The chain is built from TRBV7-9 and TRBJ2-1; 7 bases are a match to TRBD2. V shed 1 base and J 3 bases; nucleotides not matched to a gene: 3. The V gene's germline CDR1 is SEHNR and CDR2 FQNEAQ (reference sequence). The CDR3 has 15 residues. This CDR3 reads CASSLVRGDYNEQFF. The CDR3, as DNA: TGTGCCAGCAGCTTAGTTCGGGGGGACTACAATGAGCAGTTCTTC.

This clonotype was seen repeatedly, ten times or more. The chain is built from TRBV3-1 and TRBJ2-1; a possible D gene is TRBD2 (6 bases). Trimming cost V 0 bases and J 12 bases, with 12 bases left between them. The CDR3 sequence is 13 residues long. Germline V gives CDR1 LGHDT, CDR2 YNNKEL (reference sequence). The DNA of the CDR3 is TGTGCCAGCAGCCAAGAGGAGGGCCTAGGGCAGTTCTTC. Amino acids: CASSQEEGLGQFF.

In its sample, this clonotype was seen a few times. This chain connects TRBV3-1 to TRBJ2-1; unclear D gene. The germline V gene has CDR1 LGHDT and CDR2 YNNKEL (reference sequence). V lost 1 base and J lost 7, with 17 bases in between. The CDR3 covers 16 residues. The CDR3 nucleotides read TGTGCCAGCAGCCAAGTCCCGGAGAGCCTTGGGAATGAGCAGTTCTTC. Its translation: CASSQVPESLGNEQFF.

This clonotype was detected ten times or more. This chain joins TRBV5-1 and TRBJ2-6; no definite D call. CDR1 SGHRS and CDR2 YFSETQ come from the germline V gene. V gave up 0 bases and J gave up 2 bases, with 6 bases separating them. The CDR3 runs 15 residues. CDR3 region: CASSLDPTGANVLTF. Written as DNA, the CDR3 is TGCGCCAGCAGCTTGGATCCAACTGGGGCCAACGTCCTGACTTTC.

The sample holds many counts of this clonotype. CDR3: CASSLAQRLAGEEFF. The DNA of the CDR3 is TGTGCCAGCAGTTTAGCGCAACGACTAGCGGGAGAAGAGTTCTTC. V is TRBV12-3 or TRBV12-4 and J is TRBJ2-1, with TRBD2 matching 12 bases. The CDR3 extends over 15 amino acids. The V and J ends lost 0 bases and 14 bases, in that order; junction bases with no gene match: 8.

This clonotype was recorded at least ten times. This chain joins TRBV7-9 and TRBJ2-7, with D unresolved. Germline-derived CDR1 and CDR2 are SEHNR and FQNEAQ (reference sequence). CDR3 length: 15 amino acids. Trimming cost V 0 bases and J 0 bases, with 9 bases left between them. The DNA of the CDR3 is TGTGCCAGCAGCTTAGCCCCGTCGGACTCCTACGAGCAGTACTTC. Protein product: CASSLAPSDSYEQYF.